These 16 T cell receptor beta chains were all obtained from the same sample, sequenced in a study of T cells in Graves' hyperthyroidism and ophthalmopathy (dated by TCRdb to about 2019). Library preparation used multiplex PCR. For sequencing, an Illumina HiSeq 2000 was employed. The TCR beta CDR3 regions were amplified from the RNA transcripts. The TCR CDR3 was subjected to a first round of RT-PCR using the HTBI primer set and the Qiagen OneStep RT-PCR kit. TCRdb cleaned the public reads at Q25 with fastp, built clones with MiXCR and kept in-frame beta chains. Identical CDR3 protein sequences are pooled into one entry, listed with their most common genes and DNA. This sample holds hundreds of thousands of distinct CDR3 sequences; 20% to 25% were observed only once. Under 35% of the sample is held by the ten biggest clonotypes. Sequencing was done on a sample of blood. These receptors all stem from a man in his thirties or forties with Graves' ophthalmopathy.

In this sample, this clonotype turned up a few times. CDR3 in DNA: TGTGCCAGCAGCCGGCGGGACGGTTACACCGGGGAGCTGTTTTTT. Translated, it gives CASSRRDGYTGELFF. V is TRBV4-2 and J is TRBJ2-2, with D maybe TRBD2 (6 bases). The CDR3 has 15 residues. Germline V gene sequence: CDR1 LGHNA, CDR2 YNFKEQ. Trimming shortened V by 4 bases and J by 3 bases, and 12 bases separated the two germline ends.

Concerning this clonotype itself: A clone one base away is much larger, so this may be a read error. This chain links TRBV28 with TRBJ2-7; 9 bases are a match to TRBD1. V gave up 2 bases and J gave up 2 bases; unmatched junction bases: 4. This CDR3 has 15 amino acids. Looked up from germline, CDR1 is MDHEN and CDR2 is SYDVKM. The CDR3 reads CASSLIGTGTYEQYF. CDR3 bases: TGTGCCAGCAGTTTAATCGGGACAGGGACCTACGAGCAGTACTTC.

The chain carries TRBV6-1 and TRBJ2-1; weak D call: TRBD1 (5 bases). The CDR3 spans 14 residues. Trimming left V 10 bases short and J 3 bases short, with 16 bases between. Germline V gene lookup returns CDR1 MNHNS and CDR2 SASEGT. In DNA, the CDR3 is TGTGCCATCAAGGACAAGGGCGGCTACAATGAGCAGTTCTTC. This translates into CAIKDKGGYNEQFF.

The V and J genes are TRBV5-1 and TRBJ2-6; D is perhaps TRBD2 (7 bases). The V and J ends lost 4 bases and 4 bases respectively, with 21 bases between them. The CDR3 extends over 18 amino acids. Germline loops: CDR1 SGHRS, CDR2 YFSETQ. The CDR3 nucleotides are TGCGCCAGCAGCCAGAGCGGGACAACTTATCTCGGGGCCAACGTCCTGACTTTC. Protein product: CASSQSGTTYLGANVLTF. The full variable domain, rest sourced from reference TRBV5-1 and TRBJ2-6, is KAGVTQTPRYLIKTRGQQVTLSCSPISGHRSVSWYQQTPGQGLQFLFEYFSETQRNKGNFPGRFSGRQFSNSRSEMNVSTLELGDSALYLCASSQSGTTYLGANVLTFGAGSRLTVL.

This rearrangement joins TRBV7-3 to TRBJ2-3, with 15 positions matching TRBD2. After removal of 5 bases from V and 1 base from J, the junction contained 7 bases not matched to a gene. CDR1 SGHTA and CDR2 FQGTGA come from the germline V gene. The CDR3 is made up of 18 amino acids. CDR3 in DNA: TGTGCCAGCAGCCCGAGGACTAGCGGGAGGGCCGGCACAGATACGCAGTATTTT. Translating gives CASSPRTSGRAGTDTQYF.

V is TRBV12-5 and J is TRBJ2-7; 8 nucleotides line up with TRBD1. The CDR3 is 18 residues long. Trimming removed 1 base from V and 3 bases from J; junction bases left unmatched: 14. Germline V gene lookup returns CDR1 LGHNT and CDR2 FRNRAP. This CDR3 is CASGLARPGRTGNYEQYF. The DNA of the CDR3 is TGTGCTAGTGGTTTGGCCCGGCCTGGGAGGACAGGGAACTACGAGCAGTACTTC.

Details on this clonotype: A read error is possible here, since a much larger clone lies one base away. V is TRBV28 and J is TRBJ1-5; D ambiguous. The CDR3 has 12 residues. Per germline, CDR1 MDHEN and CDR2 SYDVKM. The ends were cut back, 11 bases at V and 4 bases at J, with 12 bases in the middle. The CDR3 loop is CAGTGPNQPQHF. The CDR3 DNA sequence: TGTGCCGGCACTGGGCCGAATCAGCCCCAGCATTTT.

This chain joins TRBV18 and TRBJ2-5; D is tentatively TRBD1 or TRBD2 (5 bases each). The CDR3 is made up of 16 amino acids. The germline gives CDR1 KGHSH, CDR2 LQKENI. The V gene lost 3 bases and the J gene lost 5 bases, with 19 bases spanning the gap. The chain's CDR3 is CASSPRGRLMEETQYF. The CDR3 DNA follows: TGTGCCAGCTCACCCCGGGGACGGCTCATGGAGGAGACCCAGTACTTC.

The rearrangement joins TRBV13 to TRBJ2-3; D is uncertain. From germline, CDR1 is PRHDT and CDR2 FYEKMQ (reference sequence). Trimming took off 3 bases at V and 0 bases at J, with 13 bases between the two ends. The CDR3 spans 16 residues. CDR3 DNA sequence: TGTGCCAGCAGCTTTGGCCGAGGAAGGAGCACAGATACGCAGTATTTT. Protein sequence: CASSFGRGRSTDTQYF.

Only one count was recorded for this clonotype. Compared with germline, one end of the junction differs, possibly owing to a read error. The CDR3 region has the DNA TGTGCCACCAGTTCGGACCATACCTACAATGAGCAGTTCTTC. This translates into CATSSDHTYNEQFF. The chain employs TRBV27 and TRBJ2-1; D is unclear. This CDR3 comprises 14 residues. The germline CDR1 and CDR2 sequences are MNHEY and SMNVEV (reference sequence).

The table lists this clonotype with many counts. The chain recombines TRBV11-2 with TRBJ2-7; 9 bases map to TRBD2. Losses at the gene ends were 5 bases for V and 5 bases for J; bases not matched to a gene: 10. Germline V gene data show CDR1 as SGHAT and CDR2 as FQNNGV. The CDR3 is 15 residues long. CDR3 nucleotide sequence: TGTGCCAGCAGCCTTTCCGGGACTAGCTTCAACGAGCAGTACTTC. It is translated as CASSLSGTSFNEQYF. Full variable domain (outside the CDR3, taken from reference TRBV11-2 and TRBJ2-7): EAGVAQSPRYKIIEKRQSVAFWCNPISGHATLYWYQQILGQGPKLLIQFQNNGVVDDSQLPKDRFSAERLKGVDSTLKIQPAKLEDSAVYLCASSLSGTSFNEQYFGPGTRLTVT.

In this sample, this clonotype turned up many times. The CDR3 DNA reads TGTGCCAGCAGCCAAGGGGGACAGTGGGATCAGCCCCAGCATTTT. Translation gives CASSQGGQWDQPQHF. The chain joins TRBV3-1 to TRBJ1-5, with 7 bases fitting TRBD1. The CDR3 sequence is 15 residues long. Germline CDR1 LGHDT, CDR2 YNNKEL (reference sequence). Trimming took 1 base from V and 5 from J; bases not matched to a gene: 5.

This chain uses TRBV9 with TRBJ1-5; D remains ambiguous. V was shortened by 1 base and J by 7 bases, with 12 bases between the two germline ends. In germline, CDR1 is SGDLS, CDR2 YYNGEE. The CDR3 is made up of 14 amino acids. The CDR3, as DNA: TGTGCCAGCAGCGTATCCCCCCGAGGACAGCCCCAGCATTTT. It codes for CASSVSPRGQPQHF.

V usage is TRBV20-1 and J usage is TRBJ1-1, with D unclear. V dropped 0 bases and J dropped 2 bases, with 4 bases sitting between them. This CDR3 comprises 12 residues. In germline, CDR1 is DFQATT, CDR2 SNEGSKA (reference sequence). The CDR3 region has the DNA TGCAGTGCTAGAGAGATCAACACTGAAGCTTTCTTT. Translation: CSAREINTEAFF.

This clonotype was detected only a few times. The genes are TRBV6-2 or TRBV6-3 and TRBJ2-5; 7 bases match TRBD1. CDR3 length: 17 amino acids. V gave up 0 bases and J gave up 2 bases; unmatched junction bases: 9. Per germline, CDR1 MNHEY and CDR2 SVGEGT. CDR3: CASSYSRGGTPQETQYF. CDR3 coding DNA: TGTGCCAGCAGTTACTCGAGAGGGGGCACCCCTCAAGAGACCCAGTACTTC.

This clonotype has at least ten counts. This chain connects TRBV30 to TRBJ1-1, with D uncertain. The CDR3 runs to 12 residues. Germline V gene sequence: CDR1 GTSNPN, CDR2 SVGIG (reference sequence). The germline V and J ends were trimmed by 0 bases and 5 bases, with 7 bases remaining between them. Written as DNA, the CDR3 is TGTGCCTGGAGTGTACAATGGACTGAAGCTTTCTTT. This codes for CAWSVQWTEAFF.